Listed here are 24 T cell receptor beta chains from one sample, sequenced in a study of cytomegalovirus exposure and HLA in healthy donors. Researchers ran the PCR with 60 Vbeta and 13 Jbeta primers. Using immunoSEQ multiplex PCR, the repertoire was profiled, and TCRdb retains in-frame clones only, with some absent. Among 200,000 to 250,000 clones, 60% to 80% were seen once, and the ten largest hold more than 1.5%. Specimen: PBMCs. All receptors come from a man aged 18-30 years in good health and CMV-seronegative.

The V gene is TRBV27, the J gene TRBJ2-5; 12 bases are a match to TRBD2. Germline V gene sequence: CDR1 MNHEY, CDR2 SMNVEV (reference sequence). This CDR3 has 13 residues. Written as DNA, the CDR3 is TGTGCGACCGGACTAGCGGGGTCCGAGGCCCAGTACTTC. Its translation is CATGLAGSEAQYF.

This chain joins TRBV19 and TRBJ1-6; 8 nucleotides align to TRBD1. The CDR3 extends over 15 amino acids. V was pared by 4 bases and J by 12 bases, with 11 bases of the junction left unmatched. Germline loops: CDR1 LNHDA, CDR2 SQIVND (reference sequence). The CDR3 sequence is CASSTHQGALLPLHF. In nucleotides, the CDR3 is TGTGCCAGTAGTACCCACCAGGGGGCCCTCCTACCCCTCCACTTT.

This sequence joins TRBV5-6 and TRBJ2-6, with D unresolved. V was shortened by 0 bases and J by 0 bases, with 4 bases between the two germline ends. The germline gives CDR1 SGHDT, CDR2 YYEEEE. This CDR3 is 15 amino acids long. For the CDR3, the DNA is TGTGCCAGCAGCTTGGAACACTCTGGGGCCAACGTCCTGACTTTC. It yields the protein CASSLEHSGANVLTF.

The chain has TRBV9 and TRBJ1-4; 7 nucleotides line up with TRBD1. V gave up 0 bases and J gave up 8 bases; unmatched junction bases: 10. CDR1 SGDLS and CDR2 YYNGEE come from the germline V gene. The CDR3 has 16 amino acids. The DNA of the CDR3 is TGTGCCAGCAGCGTAGAAATTACAGGGGTAGGGGAAAAACTGTTTTTT. It encodes CASSVEITGVGEKLFF.

This clone occurred a few times. V and J are TRBV6-4 and TRBJ2-1; TRBD2 aligns across 13 bases. V lost 6 bases and J lost 7; bases outside the gene matches: 15. Germline-derived CDR1 and CDR2 are MRHNA and SNTAGT. The CDR3 extends over 18 amino acids. The CDR3 nucleotides read TGTGCCAGCAGCCCTGAGGGACTAGCGGGACTCGGGGCTAATGAGCAGTTCTTC. It codes for CASSPEGLAGLGANEQFF.

This clone was counted only a few times. V gene TRBV6-5 combines with J gene TRBJ1-2; TRBD1 might be the D (6 bases). Looked up from germline, CDR1 is MNHEY and CDR2 is SVGAGI. The CDR3 has 13 amino acids. Trimming pared 6 bases from V and 6 bases from J, leaving 14 bases between. DNA for the CDR3: TGTGCCAGCAGCCGGACAGTTGGGGATGGCTACACCTTC. This sequence encodes CASSRTVGDGYTF.

A remark on this clone: Other DNA sequences from this sample encode an identical CDR3 as well. V usage is TRBV6-5 and J usage is TRBJ1-3, with D possibly TRBD1 on 6 matching bases. V lost 6 bases and J 4 bases, leaving 10 bases between the germline ends. CDR1 and CDR2 from the germline V gene are MNHEY and SVGAGI. The CDR3 sequence is 13 residues long. In DNA form, the CDR3 reads TGTGCCAGCAGAACAGGGTCCGGAAACACCATATATTTT. Its protein product is CASRTGSGNTIYF.

The chain has TRBV6-4 and TRBJ2-1; 8 bases fit TRBD2. The CDR3 length is 16 residues. Losses at the gene ends were 3 bases for V and 2 bases for J; bases not matched to a gene: 6. Germline values: CDR1 MRHNA, CDR2 SNTAGT. The CDR3 region has the DNA TGTGCCAGCAGTGATATAGGACTAGCCCCCTACAATGAGCAGTTCTTC. Protein: CASSDIGLAPYNEQFF.

The chain joins TRBV23-1 to TRBJ2-7, with unresolved D. TRBV23-1 carries the ORF label, with uncertain function. V lost 2 bases and J 1 base, leaving 3 bases between the germline ends. This CDR3 has 12 residues. The CDR3 DNA reads as TGCGCCAGCAGTCAACGTTCCTACGAGCAGTACTTC. As protein: CASSQRSYEQYF.

The V and J genes are TRBV5-1 and TRBJ2-1; D is uncertain. Germline CDR1 SGHRS, CDR2 YFSETQ. Trimming stripped 0 bases from V and 7 bases from J, with 11 bases between. This CDR3 region has 14 residues. CDR3 DNA: TGCGCCAGCAGCTTGGTTAGCAAGCAAAATGAGCAGTTCTTC. It yields the protein CASSLVSKQNEQFF.

For the CDR3, the DNA is TGTGCCAGCTCCGACAGGGTCGGCAATCAGCCCCAGCATTTT. Amino acids: CASSDRVGNQPQHF. The V gene is TRBV28, the J gene TRBJ1-5; 7 nucleotides match TRBD1. CDR1 and CDR2 from the germline V gene are MDHEN and SYDVKM. The trim removed 8 bases at V and 2 bases at J, leaving 6 bases unmatched. The CDR3 is 14 amino acids.

The chain employs TRBV28 and TRBJ2-7, with TRBD2 identical over 8 bases. Losses at the gene ends were 2 bases for V and 4 bases for J; bases not matched to a gene: 7. This CDR3 is 15 amino acids long. Germline V gene sequence: CDR1 MDHEN, CDR2 SYDVKM. CDR3 protein: CASSLGLAGMYEQYF. The CDR3 nucleotides read TGTGCCAGCAGTTTAGGCCTAGCGGGTATGTACGAGCAGTACTTC.

The CDR3: CASSATLKRPQHF. In DNA, the CDR3 is TGTGCCAGCAGCGCGACTTTAAAAAGGCCCCAGCATTTT. The chain links TRBV7-8 to TRBJ1-5; D uncertain. Germline CDR1 reads SGHVS; CDR2 reads FQNEAQ. With 5 bases removed from V and 9 bases from J, the gap between germline ends came to 14 bases. The CDR3 is made up of 13 amino acids.

This clone has only a few counts. The rearrangement joins TRBV6-6 to TRBJ1-2, with TRBD1 matching 9 bases. V shed 8 bases and J 4 bases; nucleotides not matched to a gene: 8. This CDR3 contains 14 residues. Germline V gene lookup returns CDR1 MNHNY and CDR2 SVGAGI (reference sequence). For the CDR3, the DNA is TGTGCCAGCCTATCTCCGGACAGGGGCTATGGCTACACCTTC. It is translated as CASLSPDRGYGYTF.

V gene TRBV4-1 combines with J gene TRBJ2-3; D perhaps matches TRBD2 (7 bases). CDR3 length equals 13 residues. Germline lookup yields CDR1 MGHRA and CDR2 YSYEKL. The V gene lost 1 base and the J gene lost 8 bases, with 10 bases spanning the gap. As DNA, the CDR3 is TGCGCCAGCAGCCAAGGGGAGGGGGTTACGCAGTATTTT. The encoded protein is CASSQGEGVTQYF.

The chain combines TRBV11-3 with TRBJ2-4; tentatively, D is TRBD2 (6 bases). Per germline, CDR1 SGHNT and CDR2 YENEEA. The CDR3 extends over 15 amino acids. Trimming removed 3 bases at V and 0 bases at J, with 9 bases between. The DNA for the CDR3 is TGTGCCAGCAGCTTGGGGGGTTTAGCCAAAAACATTCAGTACTTC. Translating it yields CASSLGGLAKNIQYF.

The chain links TRBV14 to TRBJ2-3, with D uncertain. V lost 0 bases and J 3 bases, leaving 13 bases between the germline ends. The CDR3 totals 16 residues. The germline CDR1 and CDR2 sequences are SGHDN and FVKESK. The CDR3 here is CASSQDNPWATDTQYF. CDR3 DNA: TGTGCCAGCAGCCAAGACAACCCTTGGGCAACAGATACGCAGTATTTT.

The chain couples TRBV9 to TRBJ2-3, with 7 bases lining up with TRBD2. Trimming removed 0 bases from V and 1 base from J; junction bases left unmatched: 5. Germline lookup yields CDR1 SGDLS and CDR2 YYNGEE. The CDR3 totals 16 residues. In DNA form, the CDR3 reads TGTGCCAGCAGCGTAGGGGCTAGCGGACGCACAGATACGCAGTATTTT. This gives the protein CASSVGASGRTDTQYF.

This clone was seen only a few times. This chain uses TRBV6-5 with TRBJ2-1; a weak D match, TRBD1 (6 bases). The V gene lost 2 bases and the J gene lost 8 bases, with 10 bases spanning the gap. In germline, CDR1 is MNHEY, CDR2 SVGAGI. The CDR3 contains 13 residues. The CDR3 nucleotides read TGTGCCAGCAGTTACACAGGGCTGGATGAGCAGTTCTTC. This gives the protein CASSYTGLDEQFF.

This chain links TRBV15 with TRBJ2-3; 7 bases are a match to TRBD1. This CDR3 is 15 amino acids long. CDR1 and CDR2 from the germline V gene are LNHNV and YYDKDF (reference sequence). The ends lost 1 base at V and 2 bases at J; junction bases unmatched: 3. In DNA form, the CDR3 reads TGTGCCACCAGCAGAGGGGACAGCATCACAGATACGCAGTATTTT. Translating it yields CATSRGDSITDTQYF.

The chain combines TRBV19 with TRBJ1-5; 8 nucleotides agree with TRBD1. The V gene end was trimmed by 3 bases and the J gene end by 2 bases; junction bases not matched to a gene: 15. Germline CDR1 LNHDA, CDR2 SQIVND (reference sequence). CDR3 length equals 19 residues. This chain's CDR3 is CASSMGRTGNTGGNQPQHF. Here the CDR3 DNA reads TGTGCCAGTAGTATGGGTCGGACAGGGAACACGGGAGGCAATCAGCCCCAGCATTTT.

This chain uses TRBV19 with TRBJ1-1; tentatively, D is TRBD1 (6 bases). Between the trimmed V and J ends, which lost 4 bases and 1 base, there was a span of 22 bases. This CDR3 is built from 18 residues. The V gene's germline CDR1 is LNHDA and CDR2 SQIVND (reference sequence). CDR3 sequence: CASSTFANAGAGNTEAFF. CDR3 coding DNA: TGTGCCAGTAGTACTTTTGCGAACGCGGGGGCCGGGAACACTGAAGCTTTCTTT.

This rearrangement joins TRBV5-1 to TRBJ2-2; 12 bases align to TRBD2. There are 17 residues in the CDR3. V lost 4 bases, J lost 3 bases, and 7 bases stayed unmatched. CDR1 is SGHRS, CDR2 YFSETQ, per germline. The chain's CDR3 is CASSVQTSGSYTGELFF. The CDR3 DNA is TGCGCCAGCAGCGTGCAGACTAGCGGGAGTTACACCGGGGAGCTGTTTTTT.

The chain uses TRBV11-2 and TRBJ2-7; D possibly corresponds to TRBD1 (6 bases). V was cut by 6 bases and J by 5 bases, with 8 bases left in between. Germline V gene sequence: CDR1 SGHAT, CDR2 FQNNGV. There are 11 residues in the CDR3. CDR3 loop: CASRQGHEQYF. The CDR3 DNA reads as TGTGCCAGCAGACAGGGTCACGAGCAGTACTTC.